This T cell receptor (beta chain) comes out of a study of CD8+ T cells in alopecia areata. RNA, once extracted, was reverse transcribed into cDNA for use as the sequencing template. Assay: immunoSEQ multiplex PCR; the TCRdb copy retains only in-frame clones and omits some. The sample has around 100,000 clones, roughly 56% seen once. Described treatment: oral pan-JAK inhibitor, 5-10 mg twice daily. V was cut by 6 bases and J by 3 bases, with 8 bases left in between. Per the germline V gene, CDR1 is DFQATT and CDR2 is SNEGSKA (reference sequence). CDR3 length equals 11 residues. The chain is built from TRBV20-1 and TRBJ1-2; the D gene is possibly TRBD1 (5 bases). The sequence was obtained from a human donor with alopecia areata. The material was CD4+ T cells sorted from blood, obtained at week 24, from a patient treated with tofacitinib. The CDR3 protein is CSADRDYGYTF. CDR3 nucleotides: TGCAGTGCCGACAGAGACTATGGCTACACCTTC.